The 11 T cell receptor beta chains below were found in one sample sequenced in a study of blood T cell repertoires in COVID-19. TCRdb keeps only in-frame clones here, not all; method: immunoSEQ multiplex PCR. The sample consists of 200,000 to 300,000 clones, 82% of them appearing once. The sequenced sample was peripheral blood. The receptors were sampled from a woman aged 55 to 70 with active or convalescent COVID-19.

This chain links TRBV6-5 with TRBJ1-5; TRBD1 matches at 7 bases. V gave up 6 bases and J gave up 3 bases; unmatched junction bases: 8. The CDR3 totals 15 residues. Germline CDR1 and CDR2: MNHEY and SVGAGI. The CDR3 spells CASRVDRALNQPQHF. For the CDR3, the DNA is TGTGCCAGCAGAGTCGACAGGGCCCTCAATCAGCCCCAGCATTTT.

The CDR3 is CASSSGQGYGYTF. CDR3 DNA sequence: TGTGCCAGCAGTTCAGGACAGGGCTATGGCTACACCTTC. V is TRBV6-5 and J is TRBJ1-2; TRBD1 aligns across 8 bases. The junction had 2 bases not matched to a gene; V was cut back by 4 bases and J by 4 bases. Germline lookup yields CDR1 MNHEY and CDR2 SVGAGI. The CDR3 is made up of 13 amino acids.

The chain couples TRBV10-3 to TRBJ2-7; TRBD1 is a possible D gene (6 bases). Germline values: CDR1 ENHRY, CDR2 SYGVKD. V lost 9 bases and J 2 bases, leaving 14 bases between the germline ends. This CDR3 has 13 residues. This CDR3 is CAIHRDIAYEQYF. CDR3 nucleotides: TGTGCCATTCACCGGGACATCGCCTACGAGCAGTACTTC.

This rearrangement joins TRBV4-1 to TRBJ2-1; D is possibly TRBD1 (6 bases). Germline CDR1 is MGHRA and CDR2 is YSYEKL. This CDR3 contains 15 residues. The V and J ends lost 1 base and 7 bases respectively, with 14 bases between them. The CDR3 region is CASSQGVQGINEQFF. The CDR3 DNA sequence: TGCGCCAGCAGCCAAGGGGTACAGGGAATAAATGAGCAGTTCTTC.

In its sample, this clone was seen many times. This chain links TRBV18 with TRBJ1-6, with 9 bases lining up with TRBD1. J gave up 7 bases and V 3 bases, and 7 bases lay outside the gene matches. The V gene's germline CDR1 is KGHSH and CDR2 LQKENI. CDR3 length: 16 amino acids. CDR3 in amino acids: CASSPSGQGWNSPLHF. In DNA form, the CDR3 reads TGTGCCAGCTCACCTTCGGGACAGGGTTGGAATTCACCCCTCCACTTT. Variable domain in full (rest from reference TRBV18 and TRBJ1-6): NAGVMQNPRHLVRRRGQEARLRCSPMKGHSHVYWYRQLPEEGLKFMVYLQKENIIDESGMPKERFSAEFPKEGPSILRIQQVVRGDSAAYFCASSPSGQGWNSPLHFGNGTRLTVT.

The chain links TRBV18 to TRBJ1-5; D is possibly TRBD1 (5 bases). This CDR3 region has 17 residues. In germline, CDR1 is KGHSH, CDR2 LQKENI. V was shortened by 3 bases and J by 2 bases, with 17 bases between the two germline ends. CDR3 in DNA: TGTGCCAGCTCACCCGCTAGGGCCAGGGCGGGCAATCAGCCCCAGCATTTT. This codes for CASSPARARAGNQPQHF.

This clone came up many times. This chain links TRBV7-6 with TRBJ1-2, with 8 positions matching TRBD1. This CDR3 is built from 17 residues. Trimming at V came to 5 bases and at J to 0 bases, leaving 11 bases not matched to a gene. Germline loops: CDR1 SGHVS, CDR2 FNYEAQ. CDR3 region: CASSPLDRVYSNYGYTF. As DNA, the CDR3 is TGTGCCAGCAGCCCTTTGGACAGGGTTTACTCTAACTATGGCTACACCTTC.

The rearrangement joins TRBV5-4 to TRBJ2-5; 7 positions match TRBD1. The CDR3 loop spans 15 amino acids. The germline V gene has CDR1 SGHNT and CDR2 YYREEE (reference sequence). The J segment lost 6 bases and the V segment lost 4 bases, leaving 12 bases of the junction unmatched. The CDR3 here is CASSNPDRAKKTQYF. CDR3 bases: TGTGCCAGCAGCAACCCCGACAGGGCAAAAAAGACCCAGTACTTC.

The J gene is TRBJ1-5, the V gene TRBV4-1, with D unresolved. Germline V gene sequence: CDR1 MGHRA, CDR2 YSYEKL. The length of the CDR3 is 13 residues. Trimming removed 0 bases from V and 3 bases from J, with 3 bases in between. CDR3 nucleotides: TGCGCCAGCAGCCAAGACTCCAATCAGCCCCAGCATTTT. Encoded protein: CASSQDSNQPQHF.

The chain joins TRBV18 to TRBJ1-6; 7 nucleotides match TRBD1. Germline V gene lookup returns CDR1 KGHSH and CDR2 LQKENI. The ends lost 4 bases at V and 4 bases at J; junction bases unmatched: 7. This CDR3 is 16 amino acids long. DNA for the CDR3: TGTGCCAGCTCACGGGACAGTCCTTTGTATAATTCACCCCTCCACTTT. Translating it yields CASSRDSPLYNSPLHF.

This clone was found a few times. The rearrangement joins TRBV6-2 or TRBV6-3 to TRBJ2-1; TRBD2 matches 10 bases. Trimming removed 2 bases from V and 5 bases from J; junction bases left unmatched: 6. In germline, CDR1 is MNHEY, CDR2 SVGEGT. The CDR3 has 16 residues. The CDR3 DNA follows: TGTGCCAGCAGTTACGGGGGACTAGCGCCTAACAATGAGCAGTTCTTC. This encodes CASSYGGLAPNNEQFF.